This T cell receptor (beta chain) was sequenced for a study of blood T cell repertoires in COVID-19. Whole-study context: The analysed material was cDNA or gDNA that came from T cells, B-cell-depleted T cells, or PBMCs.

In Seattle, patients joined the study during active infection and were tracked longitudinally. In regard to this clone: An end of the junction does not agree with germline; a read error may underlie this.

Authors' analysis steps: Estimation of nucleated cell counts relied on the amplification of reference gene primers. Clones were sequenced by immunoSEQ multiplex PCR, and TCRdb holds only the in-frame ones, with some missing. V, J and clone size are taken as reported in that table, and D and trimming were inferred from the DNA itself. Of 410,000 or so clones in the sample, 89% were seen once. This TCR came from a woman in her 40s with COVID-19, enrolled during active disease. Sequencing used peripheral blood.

DNA for the CDR3: TGTGCCAGCTCACCGGCTAGCGGGAGGGCCTCCCACAATGAGCAGTTCTTC. Protein product: CASSPASGRASHNEQFF. The chain combines TRBV18 with TRBJ2-1; 12 bases agree with TRBD2. The CDR3 is 17 amino acids. CDR1 is KGHSH, CDR2 LQKENI, per germline.